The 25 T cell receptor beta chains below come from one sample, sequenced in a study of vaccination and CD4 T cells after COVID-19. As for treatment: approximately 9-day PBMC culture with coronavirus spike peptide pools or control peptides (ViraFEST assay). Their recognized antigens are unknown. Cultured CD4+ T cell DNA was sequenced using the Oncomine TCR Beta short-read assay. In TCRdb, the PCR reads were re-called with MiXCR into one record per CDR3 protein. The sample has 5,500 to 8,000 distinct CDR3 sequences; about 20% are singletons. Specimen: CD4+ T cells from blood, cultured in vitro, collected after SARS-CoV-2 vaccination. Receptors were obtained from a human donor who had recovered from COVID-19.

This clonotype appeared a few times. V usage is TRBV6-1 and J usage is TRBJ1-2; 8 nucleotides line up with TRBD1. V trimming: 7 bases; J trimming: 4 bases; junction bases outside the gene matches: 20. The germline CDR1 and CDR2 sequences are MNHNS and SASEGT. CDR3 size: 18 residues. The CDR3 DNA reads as TGTGCCAGCACTCGCTTGCGATCCGGACAGGGTGAAGTCTATGGCTACACCTTC. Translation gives CASTRLRSGQGEVYGYTF.

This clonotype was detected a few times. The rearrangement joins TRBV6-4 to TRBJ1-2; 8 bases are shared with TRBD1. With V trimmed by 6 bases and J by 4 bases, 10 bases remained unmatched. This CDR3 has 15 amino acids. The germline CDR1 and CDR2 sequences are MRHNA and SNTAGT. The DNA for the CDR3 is TGTGCCAGCAGAGTTCCGGGACAGGATGGCTATGGCTACACCTTC. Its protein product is CASRVPGQDGYGYTF.

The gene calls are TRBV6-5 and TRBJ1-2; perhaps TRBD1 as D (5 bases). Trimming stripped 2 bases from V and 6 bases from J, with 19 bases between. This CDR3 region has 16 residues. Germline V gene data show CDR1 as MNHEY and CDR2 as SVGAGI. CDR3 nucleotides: TGTGCCAGCAGTTACGTCAGGGCCAGCCCGGAGAATGGCTACACCTTC. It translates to CASSYVRASPENGYTF.

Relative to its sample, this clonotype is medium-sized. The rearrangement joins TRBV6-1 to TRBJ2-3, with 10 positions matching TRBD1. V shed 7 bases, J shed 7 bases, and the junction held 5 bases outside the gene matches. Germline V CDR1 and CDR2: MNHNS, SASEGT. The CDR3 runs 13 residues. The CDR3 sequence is CASTPGQGNTQYF. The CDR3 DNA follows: TGTGCCAGCACCCCGGGACAGGGGAATACGCAGTATTTT.

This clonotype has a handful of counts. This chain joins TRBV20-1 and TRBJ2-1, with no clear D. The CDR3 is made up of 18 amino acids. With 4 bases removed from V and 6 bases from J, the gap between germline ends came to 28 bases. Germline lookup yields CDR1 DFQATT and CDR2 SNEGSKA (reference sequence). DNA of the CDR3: TGCAGTGCTATCTCTGGTAAGGACGGCTTCTTCCCGTCCAATGAGCAGTTCTTC. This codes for CSAISGKDGFFPSNEQFF.

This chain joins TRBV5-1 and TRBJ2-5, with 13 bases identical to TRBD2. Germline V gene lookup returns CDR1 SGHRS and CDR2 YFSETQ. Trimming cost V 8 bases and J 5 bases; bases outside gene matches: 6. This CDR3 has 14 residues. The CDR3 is CASSTSGGAETQYF. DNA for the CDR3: TGCGCCAGTAGTACTAGCGGGGGGGCTGAGACCCAGTACTTC.

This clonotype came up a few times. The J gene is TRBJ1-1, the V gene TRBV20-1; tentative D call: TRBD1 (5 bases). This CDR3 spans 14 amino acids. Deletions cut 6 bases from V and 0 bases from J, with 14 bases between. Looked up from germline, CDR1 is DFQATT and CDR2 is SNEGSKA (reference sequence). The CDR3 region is CSAPRQRMNTEAFF. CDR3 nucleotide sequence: TGCAGTGCACCCCGACAGCGTATGAACACTGAAGCTTTCTTT.

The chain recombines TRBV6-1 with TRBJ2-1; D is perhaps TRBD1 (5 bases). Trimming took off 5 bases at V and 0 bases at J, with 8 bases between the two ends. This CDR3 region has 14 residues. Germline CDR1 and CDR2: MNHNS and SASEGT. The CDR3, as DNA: TGTGCCAGCAGTAACACAGGCTCCTACAATGAGCAGTTCTTC. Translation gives CASSNTGSYNEQFF.

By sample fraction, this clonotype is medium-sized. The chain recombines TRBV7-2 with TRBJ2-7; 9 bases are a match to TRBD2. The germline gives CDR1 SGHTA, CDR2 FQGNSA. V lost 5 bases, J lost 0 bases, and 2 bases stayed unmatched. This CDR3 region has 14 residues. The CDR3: CASSRSGSSYEQYF. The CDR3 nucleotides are TGTGCCAGCAGCCGTAGCGGGAGCTCCTACGAGCAGTACTTC.

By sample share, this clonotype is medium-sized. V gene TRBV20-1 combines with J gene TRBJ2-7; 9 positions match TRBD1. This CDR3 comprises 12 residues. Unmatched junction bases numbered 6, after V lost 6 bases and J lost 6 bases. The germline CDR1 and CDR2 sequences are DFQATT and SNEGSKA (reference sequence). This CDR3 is CSASDRGGEQYF. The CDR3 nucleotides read TGCAGTGCCTCGGACAGGGGTGGCGAGCAGTACTTC.

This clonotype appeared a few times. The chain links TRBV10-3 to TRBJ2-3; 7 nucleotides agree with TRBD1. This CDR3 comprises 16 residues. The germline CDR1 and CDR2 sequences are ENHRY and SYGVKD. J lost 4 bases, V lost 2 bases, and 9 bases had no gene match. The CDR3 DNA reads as TGTGCCATCAGTGAGCATGACAGGGTGCTCCCAGATACGCAGTATTTT. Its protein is CAISEHDRVLPDTQYF.

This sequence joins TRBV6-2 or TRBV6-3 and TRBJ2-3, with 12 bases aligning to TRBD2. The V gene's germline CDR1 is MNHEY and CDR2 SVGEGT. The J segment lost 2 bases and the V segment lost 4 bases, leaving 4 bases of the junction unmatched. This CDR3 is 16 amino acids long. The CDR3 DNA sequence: TGTGCCAGCAGTTTTCGACTAGCGGGGGACACAGATACGCAGTATTTT. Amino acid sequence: CASSFRLAGDTDTQYF.

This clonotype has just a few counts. CDR3 residues: CASSLEGYRPGANVLTF. The DNA for the CDR3 is TGTGCCAGCAGCTTAGAGGGTTACAGGCCTGGGGCCAACGTCCTGACTTTC. The chain employs TRBV7-9 and TRBJ2-6, with D tentatively TRBD1 (5 bases). The CDR3 length is 17 residues. Trimming pared 1 base from V and 2 bases from J, leaving 12 bases between. CDR1 is SEHNR, CDR2 FQNEAQ, per germline (reference sequence).

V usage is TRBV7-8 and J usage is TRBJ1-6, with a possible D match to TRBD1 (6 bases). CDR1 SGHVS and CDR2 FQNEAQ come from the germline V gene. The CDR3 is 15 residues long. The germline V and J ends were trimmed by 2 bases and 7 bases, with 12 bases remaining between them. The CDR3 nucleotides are TGTGCCAGCAGCTTAATCCAGGGGCTAAATTCACCCCTCCACTTT. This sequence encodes CASSLIQGLNSPLHF.

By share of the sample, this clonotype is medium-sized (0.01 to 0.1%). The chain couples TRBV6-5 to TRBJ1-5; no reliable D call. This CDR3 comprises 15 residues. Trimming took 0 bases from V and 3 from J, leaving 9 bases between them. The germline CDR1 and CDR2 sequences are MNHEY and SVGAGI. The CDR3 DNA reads TGTGCCAGCAGTTACTCCTACAGTAACAATCAGCCCCAGCATTTT. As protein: CASSYSYSNNQPQHF.

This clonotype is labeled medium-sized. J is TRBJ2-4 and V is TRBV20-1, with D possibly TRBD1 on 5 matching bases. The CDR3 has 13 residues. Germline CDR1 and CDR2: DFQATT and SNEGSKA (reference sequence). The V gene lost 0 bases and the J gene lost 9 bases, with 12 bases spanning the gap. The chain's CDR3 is CSARDGAVGIQYF. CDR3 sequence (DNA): TGCAGTGCTAGAGATGGGGCAGTAGGCATTCAGTACTTC.

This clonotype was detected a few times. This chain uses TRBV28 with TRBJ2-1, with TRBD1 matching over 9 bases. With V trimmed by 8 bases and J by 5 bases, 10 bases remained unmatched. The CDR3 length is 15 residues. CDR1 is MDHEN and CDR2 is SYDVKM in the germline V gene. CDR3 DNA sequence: TGTGCCAGCCGAGGTGGGGACAGGGCAAACAATGAGCAGTTCTTC. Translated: CASRGGDRANNEQFF.

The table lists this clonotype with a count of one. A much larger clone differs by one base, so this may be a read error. CDR3 DNA: TGCAGTGCTAGTCTTAGACATGTCCTAACTGGACAGGCCTACGAGCAGTACTTC. It is translated as CSASLRHVLTGQAYEQYF. The chain employs TRBV20-1 and TRBJ2-7; TRBD1 aligns across 7 bases. J was trimmed by 2 bases and V by 3 bases; bases with no gene match: 19. Germline CDR1 reads DFQATT; CDR2 reads SNEGSKA (reference sequence). This CDR3 comprises 18 residues.

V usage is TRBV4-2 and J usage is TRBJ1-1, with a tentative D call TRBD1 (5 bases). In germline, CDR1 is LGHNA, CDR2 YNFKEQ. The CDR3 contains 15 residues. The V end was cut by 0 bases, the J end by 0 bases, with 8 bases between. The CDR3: CASSQDRVLNTEAFF. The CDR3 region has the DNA TGTGCCAGCAGCCAAGACAGGGTTCTGAACACTGAAGCTTTCTTT.

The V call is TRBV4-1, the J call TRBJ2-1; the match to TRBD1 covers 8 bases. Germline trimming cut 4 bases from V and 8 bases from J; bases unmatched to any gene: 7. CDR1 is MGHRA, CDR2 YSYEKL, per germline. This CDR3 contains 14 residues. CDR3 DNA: TGCGCCAGCAGCCTGGACAGGGCTGGAGATGAGCAGTTCTTC. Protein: CASSLDRAGDEQFF.

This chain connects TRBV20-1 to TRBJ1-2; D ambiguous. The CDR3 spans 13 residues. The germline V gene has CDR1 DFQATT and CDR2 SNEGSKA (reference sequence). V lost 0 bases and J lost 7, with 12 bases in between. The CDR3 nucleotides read TGCAGTGCTAGAGATTCTAGGATAGGTGGCTACACCTTC. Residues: CSARDSRIGGYTF.

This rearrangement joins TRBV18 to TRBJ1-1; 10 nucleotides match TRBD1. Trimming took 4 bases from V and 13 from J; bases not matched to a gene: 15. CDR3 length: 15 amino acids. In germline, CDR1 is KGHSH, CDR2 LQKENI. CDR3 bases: TGTGCCAGCTCACTGATATCCGGGACAGGGGACGTCGGTTTCTTT. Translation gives CASSLISGTGDVGFF.

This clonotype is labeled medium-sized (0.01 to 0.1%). CDR3 coding DNA: TGCAGTGCTAGAGAGTCTGCGGACAGGGGGATTGGCTACACCTTC. This translates into CSARESADRGIGYTF. This chain joins TRBV20-1 and TRBJ1-2, with 10 bases aligning to TRBD1. V shed 0 bases, J shed 7 bases, and the junction held 8 bases outside the gene matches. Germline assignment: CDR1 DFQATT and CDR2 SNEGSKA (reference sequence). The CDR3 is 15 amino acids.

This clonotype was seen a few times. CDR3 residues: CASSLLRETQYF. The CDR3 DNA follows: TGTGCCAGCAGCTTACTCAGGGAGACCCAGTACTTC. The rearrangement joins TRBV11-2 to TRBJ2-5, with D unclear. The length of the CDR3 is 12 residues. Trimming left V 2 bases short and J 5 bases short, with 6 bases between. Germline values: CDR1 SGHAT, CDR2 FQNNGV.

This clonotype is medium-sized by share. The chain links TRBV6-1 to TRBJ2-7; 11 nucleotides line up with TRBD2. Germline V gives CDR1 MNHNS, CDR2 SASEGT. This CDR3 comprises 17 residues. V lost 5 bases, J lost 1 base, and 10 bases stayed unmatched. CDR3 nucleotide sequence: TGTGCCAGCAGTCCCAGGGGGCGACTAGCGGGGTCCTACGAGCAGTACTTC. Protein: CASSPRGRLAGSYEQYF.